The rows below give T cell receptor beta chains drawn from one sample of a study of vaccination effects on CD4 cells after COVID-19. What these receptors recognize is not known. The table came from immunoSEQ multiplex PCR; TCRdb's copy has only in-frame clones and leaves some out. The data contain tens of thousands of clones, around 76% of them seen just once; the ten biggest clones take up roughly 4%. The sample in question was CD4+ T cells from PBMCs cultured with HCoV-OC43 spike peptides, obtained before COVID-19 vaccination. These TCRs come from a human donor who received a COVID-19 vaccine. CDR3s include the opening cysteine and the closing phenylalanine or tryptophan.

CDR3 | J | V
CASSPGAIKYGYTF | TRBJ1-2 | TRBV5-1
CASSHTAGGALTDTQYF | TRBJ2-3 | TRBV3-1/TRBV3-2
CASARGQGGQPQHF | TRBJ1-5 | TRBV19
CASSSNREGGYTF | TRBJ1-2 | TRBV7-2
CASSPQFSGQGFYGYTF | TRBJ1-2 | TRBV7-2
CASSPDVGTAGYGYTF | TRBJ1-2 | TRBV18
CASSLLSTGTEAFF | TRBJ1-1 | TRBV11-2
CASSEPGQTNEQFF | TRBJ2-1 | TRBV5-1
CASSYSGAGGFTEAFF | TRBJ1-1 | TRBV6-5
CASSPLPTGGENQPQHF | TRBJ1-5 | TRBV18
CATSREGSLSEKLFF | TRBJ1-4 | TRBV15
CASSARTAISTDTQYF | TRBJ2-3 | TRBV6-1
CASSVEAATNEKLFF | TRBJ1-4 | TRBV9
CASSVSRDTQYF | TRBJ2-3 | TRBV9
CASSSTGLNTEAFF | TRBJ1-1 | TRBV5-1
CASSSILDREGGYTF | TRBJ1-2 | TRBV7-8
CASSPWTSGGAWDTGELFF | TRBJ2-2 | TRBV11-2
CASSVDRGNYGYTF | TRBJ1-2 | TRBV9
CASSFGRNTEAFF | TRBJ1-1 | TRBV3-1/TRBV3-2
CATSRGDRKAFF | TRBJ1-1 | TRBV15
CASSPGQLSYNEQFF | TRBJ2-1 | TRBV14
CASSDRGGQNTEAFF | TRBJ1-1 | TRBV2
CASSEVDYSPLHF | TRBJ1-6 | TRBV6-1
CATSDLDDQPQHF | TRBJ1-5 | TRBV24-1
CASSQGRGGYTF | TRBJ1-2 | TRBV4-3
CASSQDTRQATLFF | TRBJ1-4 | TRBV4-1
CASGTGGYNEQFF | TRBJ2-1 | TRBV3-1/TRBV3-2
CANWTANEKLFF | TRBJ1-4 | TRBV6-4
CASSGRQGALETQYF | TRBJ2-5 | TRBV5-8
CASSLLGQGATNEKLFF | TRBJ1-4 | TRBV5-1
CASSSMTGGPEKLFF | TRBJ1-4 | TRBV6-5
CASSLGGLGNSPLHF | TRBJ1-6 | TRBV5-4
CASRGGGQGNSYNEQFF | TRBJ2-1 | TRBV5-1
CASSVGLAGEWETQYF | TRBJ2-5 | TRBV9
CASMRGYEKLFF | TRBJ1-4 | TRBV12-3/TRBV12-4
CASSFVFNYGYTF | TRBJ1-2 | TRBV12-3/TRBV12-4
CASSPRGGGAAGELFF | TRBJ2-2 | TRBV7-2
CASSSHGRTSGGPSGANVLTF | TRBJ2-6 | TRBV7-3
CASSSDEVARGYTF | TRBJ1-2 | TRBV7-8
CASTPRTSGGTDTQYF | TRBJ2-3 | TRBV5-1
CASSSGAGGYSGANVLTF | TRBJ2-6 | TRBV28
CASRSGTGQSGGNTGELFF | TRBJ2-2 | TRBV10-1
CASSALAGGPREQFF | TRBJ2-1 | TRBV10-1
CASSWRDRGTGELFF | TRBJ2-2 | TRBV5-1
CASSPTNTFTDTQYF | TRBJ2-3 | TRBV18
CASSQEGGVKAFF | TRBJ1-1 | TRBV3-1/TRBV3-2
CASSLVPVTNTGELFF | TRBJ2-2 | TRBV5-1
CASSPGATNEKLFF | TRBJ1-4 | TRBV18
CASSPLTQSSGNTIYF | TRBJ1-3 | TRBV27
CASSQSRSGANVLTF | TRBJ2-6 | TRBV3-1/TRBV3-2
CASSSGQYNEQFF | TRBJ2-1 | TRBV28
CASNQAGGEETQYF | TRBJ2-5 | TRBV2